This T cell receptor beta chain was identified during a study of T cells in Graves' hyperthyroidism and ophthalmopathy. This clonotype appeared many times. What it binds is unknown. Amplification of TCR beta CDR3 regions was performed using RNA transcripts as template. The TCR CDR3 was amplified in a first-round RT-PCR using the HTBI primer set. TCRdb called the multiplex PCR reads again in MiXCR, with one record for every CDR3 protein. The sample has more than 150,000 distinct CDR3 sequences; around 15% are singletons. PBMCs stemmed from over 7.5 ml fresh peripheral blood. The CDR3 loop spans 18 amino acids. Between the trimmed V and J ends, which lost 2 bases and 8 bases, there was a span of 22 bases. Germline assignment: CDR1 MDHEN and CDR2 SYDVKM. Study-wide results and caveats: The blood repertoire included most of the expanded thyroid clonotypes above 0.001.

The sequenced sample was blood. The chain combines TRBV28 with TRBJ1-6; D may be TRBD1 (6 bases). The receptor was isolated from a woman in her forties or fifties with Graves' hyperthyroidism. This chain's CDR3 is CASSLGQSPDVWYSPLHF. In DNA form, the CDR3 reads TGTGCCAGCAGTTTAGGACAGAGCCCGGATGTATGGTATTCACCCCTCCACTTT.